The clone carrying this T cell receptor (delta chain) is labeled as medium-sized. Its antigen is undetermined. Other DNA sequences from this sample encode an identical CDR3 as well. This entry is derived from a study of γδ T cells in repeated Plasmodium falciparum infection. Study context: Timepoints: baseline, immediately before selected infections, and 21 days after every infection. Some Malian samples span acute malaria episodes; others come from no-transmission periods. Study-level findings and limits: Repeated controlled infections reportedly drove waves of new clonotype selection in Vdelta2-negative, mostly Vdelta1+, gammadelta repertoires.

This CDR3 spans 24 amino acids. Germline V gene sequence: CDR1 TSWWSYY, CDR2 QGS. With 5 bases clipped from V and 0 bases from J, the junction kept 31 bases outside the gene matches. TCRdb reprocessed the multiplex PCR reads through CATT. The sample has roughly 48,000 delta-chain clones, 1.5% to 2% seen once; the top ten hold 8.6%. Flow sorting of PBMC yielded separate Vgamma9/Vdelta2+ and Vdelta2-negative gammadelta T cell populations for bulk repertoire analysis. Material for sequencing was gamma-delta T cells from blood. This sequence joins TRDV1 and TRDJ1, with 9 bases identical to TRDD3. The receptor comes from a pool of human donors (malaria-infected and uninfected, not separated). CDR3: CALGLSWPSPFDLLGDPYTDKLIF. CDR3 DNA: TGTGCTCTTGGGCTAAGTTGGCCTTCCCCGTTCGACTTACTGGGGGACCCGTACACCGATAAACTCATCTTT.